This T cell receptor beta chain was retrieved from a study of control samples from healthy donors and cancer patients. Germline V gene data show CDR1 as MNHEY and CDR2 as SVGAGI. This CDR3 is built from 13 residues. Trimming pared 6 bases from V and 1 base from J, leaving 9 bases between. The repertoire was sequenced with immunoSEQ multiplex PCR; TCRdb's copy has only in-frame clones and lacks some. This table holds fewer than 200,000 clones, around 90% found once. The sequence was collected from a woman in her fifties or sixties in good health. The sample was blood. The rearrangement links TRBV6-5 to TRBJ1-2; D is unclear. CDR3 in DNA: TGTGCCAGCAGAGTACAGCGTAACTATGGCTACACCTTC. Amino acids: CASRVQRNYGYTF.